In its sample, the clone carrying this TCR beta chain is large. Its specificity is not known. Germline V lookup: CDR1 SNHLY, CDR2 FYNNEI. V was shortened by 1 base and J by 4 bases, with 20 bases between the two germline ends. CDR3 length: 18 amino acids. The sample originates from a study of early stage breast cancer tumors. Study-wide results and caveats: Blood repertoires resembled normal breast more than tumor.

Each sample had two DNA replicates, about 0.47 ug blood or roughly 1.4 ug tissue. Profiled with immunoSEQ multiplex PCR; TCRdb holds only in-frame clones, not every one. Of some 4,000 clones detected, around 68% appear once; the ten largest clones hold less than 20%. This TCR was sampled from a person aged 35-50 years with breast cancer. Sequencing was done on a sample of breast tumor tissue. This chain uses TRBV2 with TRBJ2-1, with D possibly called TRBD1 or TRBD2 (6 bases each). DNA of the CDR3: TGTGCCAGCAGTGAAGGTTTAATGGGGGGCGGGGAATACAATGAGCAGTTCTTC. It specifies CASSEGLMGGGEYNEQFF.